This record concerns one TCR beta chain sequence. Repertoires were generated with immunoSEQ multiplex PCR, while TCRdb's copy carries only in-frame clones and drops some. The data contain 45,000 to 65,000 clones, 75% to 80% of them singletons. Germline loops: CDR1 MNHEY, CDR2 SMNVEV (reference sequence). The CDR3 length is 17 residues. V was cut by 1 base and J by 0 bases, with 13 bases left in between. This sample was taken from a study of blood T cell repertoires in COVID-19. Study at large: Whether acute or convalescent, the COVID-19 samples came from the United States, Italy and Spain. PBMCs, B-cell-depleted T cells, or T cells provided the cDNA or gDNA that made up the material.

The sample was peripheral blood. The chain recombines TRBV27 with TRBJ2-1, with D maybe TRBD2 (6 bases). This TCR derives from a man aged 65-85 years with active or convalescent COVID-19. The CDR3 sequence: CASSLLPRGSSYNEQFF. The CDR3 region has the DNA TGTGCCAGCAGTTTATTACCCCGGGGGAGCTCCTACAATGAGCAGTTCTTC.